This TCR beta chain was observed in a study of beta chain features in type 1 diabetes. Study as a whole: Age, gender and cell yields were similar between patients and healthy donors.

In regard to this clone: Its antigen is undetermined.

The entirety of the isolated RNA underwent reverse transcription, so expressed TCRB transcripts were sequenced. Method: immunoSEQ multiplex PCR; TCRdb's copy keeps in-frame clones and lacks some. The table has around 250,000 clones, 25% to 30% seen once. Study observations and caveats: Patients with Type 1 diabetes showed moderately but significantly shorter TCRB CDR3s in all four CD4+ subsets.

Germline assignment: CDR1 SGHTA and CDR2 FQGNSA. This CDR3 spans 16 amino acids. The junction had 13 bases not matched to a gene; V was cut back by 5 bases and J by 4 bases. The specimen was central memory CD4+ T cells from blood. V and J are TRBV7-2 and TRBJ2-7, with TRBD2 identical over 8 bases. The source of this sequence is a man aged 30 to 39 in good health. DNA for the CDR3: TGTGCCAGCAGCCCCCGCCGGGGAGCGGGGGTTTACGAGCAGTACTTC. As protein: CASSPRRGAGVYEQYF.